The 20 T cell receptor beta chains below all came from one sample that was sequenced in a study of PD-L1 blockade in urothelial cancer. Sequenced by immunoSEQ multiplex PCR; TCRdb stores in-frame clones only, minus some. The table has approximately 52,000 clones, 85% seen once. As for time point: pretreatment peripheral blood. Sequenced here: PBMCs, sampled around atezolizumab (anti-PD-L1) treatment. The receptors stem from a man between 65 and 79 years old with urothelial cancer.

The chain combines TRBV11-2 with TRBJ2-7; TRBD1 is a possible D gene (6 bases). Germline V gene sequence: CDR1 SGHAT, CDR2 FQNNGV. The CDR3 extends over 13 amino acids. Between the trimmed V and J ends, which lost 0 bases and 3 bases, there was a span of 6 bases. CDR3 nucleotide sequence: TGTGCCAGCAGCTTAGACAGGGGCTACGAGCAGTACTTC. Its protein is CASSLDRGYEQYF.

V and J are TRBV27 and TRBJ1-2; 10 bases map to TRBD1. Germline CDR1 MNHEY, CDR2 SMNVEV (reference sequence). The CDR3 extends over 15 amino acids. Germline trimming cut 4 bases from V and 5 bases from J; bases unmatched to any gene: 7. The CDR3 protein is CASSSWTGGLYGYTF. In nucleotides, the CDR3 is TGTGCCAGCAGTTCTTGGACAGGGGGTCTGTATGGCTACACCTTC.

This rearrangement joins TRBV5-4 to TRBJ1-2; 9 nucleotides line up with TRBD1. CDR3 length equals 16 residues. V lost 2 bases, J lost 8 bases, and 13 bases stayed unmatched. Germline values: CDR1 SGHNT, CDR2 YYREEE (reference sequence). In DNA, the CDR3 is TGTGCCAGCAGCTTTCCTCAGACAGGGGGAGGGAGAGGCTACACCTTC. Its protein product is CASSFPQTGGGRGYTF.

The table lists this clone with a few counts. This chain connects TRBV19 to TRBJ2-2, with 13 nucleotides matching TRBD2. This CDR3 has 16 amino acids. Germline lookup yields CDR1 LNHDA and CDR2 SQIVND (reference sequence). J lost 2 bases, V lost 4 bases, and 1 base had no gene match. CDR3 in amino acids: CASSRLAGGNTGELFF. The CDR3 DNA sequence: TGTGCCAGTAGTAGACTAGCGGGAGGCAACACCGGGGAGCTGTTTTTT.

This chain joins TRBV18 and TRBJ2-5; no reliable D call. Germline V CDR1 and CDR2: KGHSH, LQKENI. The CDR3 is 15 amino acids. The V gene lost 0 bases and the J gene lost 5 bases, with 13 bases spanning the gap. CDR3 nucleotides: TGTGCCAGCTCACCACCGGGTAGTGCGCGGGAGACCCAGTACTTC. Encoded protein: CASSPPGSARETQYF.

The rearrangement uses TRBV28 and TRBJ1-2, with a tentative D call TRBD1 (5 bases). The CDR3 length is 13 residues. Germline CDR1 MDHEN, CDR2 SYDVKM. Trimming removed 5 bases at V and 5 bases at J, with 12 bases between. The CDR3 bases are TGTGCCAGCAGTCCCCCGGGGGTTTATGGCTACACCTTC. As protein: CASSPPGVYGYTF.

The chain carries TRBV7-3 and TRBJ2-6, with 7 bases matching TRBD1. Trimming took 5 bases from V and 4 from J; bases not matched to a gene: 11. Germline assignment: CDR1 SGHTA and CDR2 FQGTGA. The CDR3 has 17 residues. Written as DNA, the CDR3 is TGTGCCAGCAGCCCTCGGATTGGGACAGCCGGGGCCAACGTCCTGACTTTC. Amino acid sequence: CASSPRIGTAGANVLTF.

CDR3 sequence (DNA): TGTGCCAGCAGTGAAAGGCCGGGACAGGATTACGAGCAGTACTTC. This gives the protein CASSERPGQDYEQYF. The chain employs TRBV6-1 and TRBJ2-7, with 8 nucleotides matching TRBD1. Germline loops: CDR1 MNHNS, CDR2 SASEGT. The length of the CDR3 is 15 residues. V dropped 2 bases and J dropped 4; count of bases not matched to a gene: 7.

The chain uses TRBV12-5 and TRBJ2-4, with D perhaps matching TRBD2 (5 bases). Trimming pared 5 bases from V and 1 base from J, leaving 9 bases between. In germline, CDR1 is LGHNT, CDR2 FRNRAP. The CDR3 has 14 amino acids. The CDR3 sequence: CASGPGMAKNIQYF. The CDR3 DNA reads as TGTGCTAGTGGTCCGGGGATGGCCAAAAACATTCAGTACTTC.

The chain carries TRBV6-6 and TRBJ2-3; 7 bases line up with TRBD2. The V segment lost 7 bases and the J segment 2 bases; nucleotides outside the gene matches: 12. Looked up from germline, CDR1 is MNHNY and CDR2 is SVGAGI (reference sequence). The CDR3 is 16 residues long. The chain's CDR3 is CASTRDGRALTDTQYF. CDR3 coding DNA: TGTGCCAGCACCCGTGATGGGAGGGCCCTCACAGATACGCAGTATTTT.

This clone was found a few times. The chain couples TRBV19 to TRBJ1-5; tentatively, D is TRBD1 (6 bases). Trimming left V 6 bases short and J 1 base short, with 10 bases between. The CDR3 extends over 14 amino acids. Germline V lookup: CDR1 LNHDA, CDR2 SQIVND (reference sequence). The CDR3: CASRRDTSNQPQHF. The DNA of the CDR3 is TGTGCCAGTAGGAGGGACACCAGCAATCAGCCCCAGCATTTT. The whole variable domain, filled in from reference TRBV19 and TRBJ1-5, reads DGGITQSPKYLFRKEGQNVTLSCEQNLNHDAMYWYRQDPGQGLRLIYYSQIVNDFQKGDIAEGYSVSREKKESFPLTVTSAQKNPTAFYLCASRRDTSNQPQHFGDGTRLSIL.

The chain recombines TRBV7-9 with TRBJ2-3; TRBD1 agrees at 9 bases. The CDR3 is made up of 15 amino acids. Germline lookup yields CDR1 SEHNR and CDR2 FQNEAQ (reference sequence). Losses at the gene ends were 5 bases for V and 14 bases for J; bases not matched to a gene: 17. The CDR3 loop is CASSIGQGRDRYAYF. The CDR3 DNA follows: TGTGCCAGCAGCATAGGACAGGGGAGGGACAGATACGCGTATTTT. The full variable domain, rest sourced from reference TRBV7-9 and TRBJ2-3, is DTGVSQNPRHKITKRGQNVTFRCDPISEHNRLYWYRQTLGQGPEFLTYFQNEAQLEKSRLLSDRFSAERPKGSFSTLEIQRTEQGDSAMYLCASSIGQGRDRYAYFGPGTRLTVL.

The chain combines TRBV19 with TRBJ1-5, with D maybe TRBD1 (5 bases). The CDR3 has 16 amino acids. CDR1 and CDR2 from the germline V gene are LNHDA and SQIVND (reference sequence). Between the trimmed V and J ends, which lost 1 base and 0 bases, there was a span of 10 bases. The CDR3 nucleotides are TGTGCCAGTAGTATAGTCAGGGAATATAGCAATCAGCCCCAGCATTTT. Translating it yields CASSIVREYSNQPQHF. Based on the CDR3 plus reference TRBV19 and TRBJ1-5, the full variable domain is DGGITQSPKYLFRKEGQNVTLSCEQNLNHDAMYWYRQDPGQGLRLIYYSQIVNDFQKGDIAEGYSVSREKKESFPLTVTSAQKNPTAFYLCASSIVREYSNQPQHFGDGTRLSIL.

The V gene is TRBV29-1, the J gene TRBJ1-4, with a tentative D call TRBD1 (5 bases). Deletions cut 7 bases from V and 14 bases from J, with 17 bases between. Germline V gene data show CDR1 as SQVTM and CDR2 as ANQGSEA. This CDR3 is built from 11 residues. CDR3 coding DNA: TGCAGCGGCTCCGCGGGGACCGAGCTGTTTTTT. Protein: CSGSAGTELFF.

This clone occurred a few times. This chain connects TRBV28 to TRBJ2-7; tentatively, D is TRBD1 (6 bases). The germline V gene encodes CDR1 MDHEN and CDR2 SYDVKM. This CDR3 has 13 amino acids. Trimming removed 5 bases from V and 1 base from J, with 9 bases in between. This chain's CDR3 is CASSEGQSYEQYF. The CDR3 DNA sequence: TGTGCCAGCAGTGAAGGACAGTCCTACGAGCAGTACTTC.

This sequence joins TRBV5-4 and TRBJ2-5; D is unresolved. The CDR3 extends over 13 amino acids. CDR1 SGHNT and CDR2 YYREEE come from the germline V gene (reference sequence). Trimming removed 1 base at V and 2 bases at J, with 6 bases between. The CDR3 DNA reads TGTGCCAGCAGCTTGCAGTCTCAAGAGACCCAGTACTTC. Translation: CASSLQSQETQYF.

The V gene is TRBV19, the J gene TRBJ1-1; D is possibly TRBD1 (5 bases). V dropped 3 bases and J dropped 5 bases, with 13 bases sitting between them. In germline, CDR1 is LNHDA, CDR2 SQIVND (reference sequence). The CDR3 contains 14 residues. In DNA, the CDR3 is TGTGCCAGTAGTATTGGGCAGGGTCGGACTGAAGCTTTCTTT. It yields the protein CASSIGQGRTEAFF.

This sequence joins TRBV6-1 and TRBJ2-6; 8 bases align to TRBD1. J gave up 2 bases and V 10 bases, and 4 bases lay outside the gene matches. This CDR3 region has 14 residues. The germline CDR1 and CDR2 sequences are MNHNS and SASEGT. The CDR3 here is CATDREAGANVLTF. CDR3 nucleotide sequence: TGTGCCACGGACAGGGAGGCTGGGGCCAACGTCCTGACTTTC.

The chain uses TRBV4-2 and TRBJ2-5; D is perhaps TRBD1 (6 bases). CDR1 is LGHNA, CDR2 YNFKEQ, per germline. The CDR3 totals 14 residues. Trimming pared 1 base from V and 4 bases from J, leaving 10 bases between. This CDR3 is CASSQAGAPETQYF. CDR3 coding DNA: TGTGCCAGCAGCCAAGCAGGGGCCCCAGAGACCCAGTACTTC.

This clone has just one count. This chain joins TRBV21-1 and TRBJ2-5; whether TRBD1, the table's D call, matches the DNA was not checked. TRBV21-1 is deemed a pseudogene. The CDR3 length is 16 residues. The CDR3 DNA is TGTGCCAGCAGCAAAGGGAACAGGGCAGGCCAAGAGACCCAGTACTTC. This encodes CASSKGNRAGQETQYF.